Each of the 5 T cell receptor beta chains below was sequenced from the same sample in a study of T-cell memory formation after mild COVID-19. TCRdb analysed the 5' RACE reads with MiXCR anew, one entry per CDR3 protein. The profile shows 380,000 or so distinct CDR3 sequences, 13% to 15% of them singletons. The sequencing sample was made of PBMCs or a T cell subset sorted from them (not recorded which). The receptors here all came from a man between 18 and 35 years old who had mild COVID-19 (a few samples of this study predate the infection). Cell type and time point are not known.

The chain couples TRBV3-1 to TRBJ2-3, with D hard to call. This CDR3 contains 15 residues. Germline CDR1 and CDR2: LGHDT and YNNKEL (reference sequence). Trimming took 0 bases from V and 3 from J, leaving 10 bases between them. Here the CDR3 reads CASSQDTSRTDTQYF. DNA of the CDR3: TGTGCCAGCAGCCAAGACACCAGTAGAACAGATACGCAGTATTTT.

The chain uses TRBV6-5 and TRBJ2-3; no definite D call. The V and J ends lost 6 bases and 0 bases respectively, with 10 bases between them. The CDR3 contains 14 residues. Germline values: CDR1 MNHEY, CDR2 SVGAGI. CDR3 amino acids: CASRRGGSTDTQYF. DNA for the CDR3: TGTGCCAGCAGGCGAGGCGGTAGCACAGATACGCAGTATTTT.

This rearrangement joins TRBV5-5 to TRBJ2-3; 9 bases fit TRBD2. The germline gives CDR1 SGHKS, CDR2 YYEKEE (reference sequence). Losses at the gene ends were 4 bases for V and 6 bases for J; bases not matched to a gene: 18. The CDR3 spans 18 residues. CDR3 region: CASSRAYSGGGIPDTQYF. The CDR3, as DNA: TGTGCCAGCAGCCGCGCCTATAGCGGGGGCGGTATTCCGGATACGCAGTATTTT.

This clonotype was seen only a few times. The chain links TRBV12-3 or TRBV12-4 to TRBJ2-2; D gene unclear. The CDR3 has 13 residues. V was cut by 6 bases and J by 5 bases, with 10 bases left in between. The CDR3 reads CASRPRVTGELFF. As DNA, the CDR3 is TGTGCCAGCAGACCTCGCGTAACCGGGGAGCTGTTTTTT.

The CDR3 reads CASAGGLWFRSPLHF. CDR3 nucleotide sequence: TGTGCCAGTGCCGGGGGCCTCTGGTTCCGTTCACCCCTCCACTTT. The genes are TRBV6-6 and TRBJ1-6, with a possible D match to TRBD1 (6 bases). V was shortened by 9 bases and J by 9 bases, with 21 bases between the two germline ends. The germline gives CDR1 MNHNY, CDR2 SVGAGI (reference sequence). This CDR3 region has 15 residues.